A selection of T cell receptor beta chains follows, all from one sample in a study of cytomegalovirus exposure and HLA in healthy donors. Assay: immunoSEQ multiplex PCR; the TCRdb copy retains only in-frame clones and omits some. The table has tens of thousands of clones, around 76% seen once. Sequencing was done on a sample of PBMCs. Source of these receptors: a man aged 50 to 60 in good health and CMV-seronegative. Both conserved end residues are part of each CDR3. Each record gives: clone size, CDR3 length, J gene, V gene, D gene, CDR3 protein, CDR3 DNA. A D gene is named only where the DNA matches it firmly. For some rows the clone size is stated as once, few or many, or as a class when expanded; others skip it.

.,16,TRBJ1-2,TRBV19,TRBD1,CASSVPTGGGNYGYTF,TGTGCCAGTAGTGTTCCAACAGGGGGAGGAAACTATGGCTACACCTTC
once,14,TRBJ1-5,TRBV19,.,CASSGGLGNQPQHF,TGTGCCAGTAGTGGGGGACTGGGGAATCAGCCCCAGCATTTT
.,14,TRBJ1-2,TRBV11-2,.,CASSGRTPFWGYTF,TGTGCCAGCAGCGGCAGGACACCATTCTGGGGCTACACCTTC
.,15,TRBJ2-7,TRBV19,.,CASSIRASASNEQYF,TGTGCCAGTAGTATTAGGGCTAGCGCTTCGAACGAGCAGTACTTC
.,14,TRBJ2-5,TRBV5-4,TRBD1,CASSSQTGQETQYF,TGTGCCAGCAGCTCCCAGACAGGGCAAGAGACCCAGTACTTC
.,15,TRBJ1-2,TRBV19,TRBD1,CASQDRGPAPRGYTF,TGTGCCAGCCAGGACAGGGGGCCCGCCCCCCGTGGCTACACCTTC
.,15,TRBJ1-3,TRBV5-1,.,CASSSDGSSGNTIYF,TGCGCCAGCAGCTCGGACGGGAGCTCTGGAAACACCATATATTTT
once,12,TRBJ2-7,TRBV7-6,.,CASSSGTYEQYF,TGTGCCAGCAGCTCCGGGACCTACGAGCAGTACTTC
.,16,TRBJ2-3,TRBV5-1,.,CASSLRGSLSTDTQYF,TGCGCCAGCAGCTTGAGGGGGTCGTTAAGCACAGATACGCAGTATTTT
.,13,TRBJ1-1,TRBV27,TRBD1,CASSRQGLAEAFF,TGTGCCAGCAGTCGACAGGGTTTGGCTGAAGCTTTCTTT
.,22,TRBJ2-7,TRBV4-2,TRBD2,CASSQGAAKAGKGSSVHHEQYF,TGTGCCAGCAGCCAAGGGGCAGCCAAAGCGGGAAAGGGATCCTCCGTACATCACGAGCAGTACTTC
once,15,TRBJ1-1,TRBV5-1,.,CASSRDRNGDTEAFF,TGCGCCAGCAGTAGAGACAGGAACGGGGACACTGAAGCTTTCTTT
.,13,TRBJ1-1,TRBV5-4,TRBD1,CASRAGTGLQAFF,TGTGCCAGCAGGGCCGGGACAGGGTTACAAGCTTTCTTT
few,13,TRBJ1-1,TRBV19,TRBD1,CASRTGGLTEAFF,TGTGCCAGCCGGACAGGGGGCCTCACTGAAGCTTTCTTT
.,15,TRBJ1-1,TRBV4-3,TRBD1,CASSQDGTGDTEAFF,TGCGCCAGCAGCCAAGACGGTACAGGGGACACTGAAGCTTTCTTT
.,16,TRBJ2-7,TRBV11-2,TRBD1,CASSSHRDRGGREQYF,TGTGCCAGCAGCTCGCACCGGGACAGGGGCGGACGGGAGCAGTACTTC
.,15,TRBJ2-1,TRBV9,TRBD1,CASSVAGQGAGEQFF,TGTGCCAGCAGCGTCGCGGGACAGGGGGCGGGTGAGCAGTTCTTC
.,15,TRBJ2-6,TRBV10-1,.,CASSPGGNWANVLTF,TGCGCCAGCAGTCCCGGCGGGAACTGGGCCAACGTCCTGACTTTC
.,16,TRBJ1-5,TRBV5-1,.,CASSPTGFGSNQPQHF,TGCGCCAGCAGCCCGACAGGTTTCGGCTCCAATCAGCCCCAGCATTTT
.,14,TRBJ1-6,TRBV23-1,.,CASSPQGDHSPLHF,TGCGCCAGCAGTCCCCAGGGTGACCATTCACCCCTCCACTTT
few,15,TRBJ1-1,TRBV5-8,.,CASSFIPRKNTEAFF,TGTGCCAGCAGCTTTATTCCGCGGAAGAACACTGAAGCTTTCTTT
.,16,TRBJ2-5,TRBV7-9,TRBD2,CASSSSGGGVWETQYF,TGTGCCAGCAGCTCCTCGGGCGGGGGGGTCTGGGAGACCCAGTACTTC
.,14,TRBJ2-2,TRBV6-5,.,CASKQEMATGELFF,TGTGCCAGCAAACAGGAGATGGCGACCGGGGAGCTGTTTTTT
.,15,TRBJ2-3,TRBV5-4,.,CATSPSGGRTDTQYF,TGTGCCACCTCCCCTTCCGGGGGAAGAACAGATACGCAGTATTTT
once,13,TRBJ1-1,TRBV11-2,.,CASGLSGLTEAFF,TGTGCCAGCGGGTTGTCGGGTCTCACTGAAGCTTTCTTT
few,13,TRBJ1-1,TRBV5-1,.,CASREEMNTEAFF,TGCGCCAGCAGAGAAGAGATGAACACTGAAGCTTTCTTT
.,16,TRBJ1-6,TRBV5-3,.,CARSLFLNSVGSPLHF,TGTGCCAGAAGCTTGTTTTTAAACTCCGTGGGCTCACCCCTCCACTTT
.,15,TRBJ2-1,TRBV28,.,CASRSSGLAYNEQFF,TGTGCCAGCAGATCAAGCGGATTAGCCTACAATGAGCAGTTCTTC
.,13,TRBJ1-1,TRBV7-2,.,CASSSRAFAEAFF,TGTGCCAGCAGCTCCAGAGCGTTCGCTGAAGCTTTCTTT
.,16,TRBJ2-1,TRBV13,TRBD1,CASSPPGQGRYNEQFF,TGTGCCAGCAGCCCGCCCGGACAGGGTAGGTACAATGAGCAGTTCTTC
.,14,TRBJ1-2,TRBV9,TRBD1,CASSVDQGAAGYTF,TGTGCCAGCAGCGTAGACCAGGGGGCGGCTGGCTACACCTTC
.,15,TRBJ2-1,TRBV27,TRBD2,CASRGPGLAINEQFF,TGTGCCAGTCGGGGCCCGGGACTAGCTATCAATGAGCAGTTCTTC
.,13,TRBJ2-5,TRBV7-9,TRBD2,CAGGLAGLETQYF,TGTGCCGGTGGGCTAGCGGGGTTAGAGACCCAGTACTTC
.,15,TRBJ1-5,TRBV4-3,TRBD1,CASSHGTGGNQPQHF,TGCGCCAGCAGCCACGGTACAGGGGGCAATCAGCCCCAGCATTTT
few,13,TRBJ2-7,TRBV10-3,.,CATTHTSSYEQYF,TGTGCCACCACACACACCAGCTCCTACGAGCAGTACTTC
few,16,TRBJ2-1,TRBV11-2,.,CASSLAGRGANNEQFF,TGTGCCAGCAGCTTAGCGGGGAGGGGGGCGAACAATGAGCAGTTCTTC
.,17,TRBJ1-5,TRBV19,TRBD1,CASWDRQGPYSNQPQHF,TGTGCCAGTTGGGACCGACAGGGACCTTATAGCAATCAGCCCCAGCATTTT